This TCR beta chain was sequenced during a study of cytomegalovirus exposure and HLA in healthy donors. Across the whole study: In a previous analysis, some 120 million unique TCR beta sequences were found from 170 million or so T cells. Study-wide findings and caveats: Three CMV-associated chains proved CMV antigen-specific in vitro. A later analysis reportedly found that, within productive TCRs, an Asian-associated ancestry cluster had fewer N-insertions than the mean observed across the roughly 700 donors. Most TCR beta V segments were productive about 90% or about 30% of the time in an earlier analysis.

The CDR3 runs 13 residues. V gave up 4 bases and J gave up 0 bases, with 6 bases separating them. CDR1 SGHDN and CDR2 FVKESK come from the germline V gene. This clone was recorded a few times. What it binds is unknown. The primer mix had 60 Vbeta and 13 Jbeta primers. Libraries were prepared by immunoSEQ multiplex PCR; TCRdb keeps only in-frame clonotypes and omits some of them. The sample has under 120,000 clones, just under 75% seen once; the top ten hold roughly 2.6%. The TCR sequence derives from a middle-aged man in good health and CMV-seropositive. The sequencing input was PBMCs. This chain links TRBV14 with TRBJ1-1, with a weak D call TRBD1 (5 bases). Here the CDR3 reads CASSRGVNTEAFF. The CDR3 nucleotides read TGTGCCAGCAGCCGGGGGGTGAACACTGAAGCTTTCTTT.